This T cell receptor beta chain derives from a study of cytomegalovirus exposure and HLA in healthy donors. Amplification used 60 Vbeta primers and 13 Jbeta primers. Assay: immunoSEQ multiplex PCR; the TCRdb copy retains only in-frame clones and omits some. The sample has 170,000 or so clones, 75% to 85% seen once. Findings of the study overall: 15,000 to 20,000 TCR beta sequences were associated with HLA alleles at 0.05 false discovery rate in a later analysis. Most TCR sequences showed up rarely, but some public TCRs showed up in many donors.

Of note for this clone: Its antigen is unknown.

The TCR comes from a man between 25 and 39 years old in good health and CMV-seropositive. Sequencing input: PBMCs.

Here the CDR3 DNA reads TGTGCCAGCAGCCTTGCAAGCGGGAACACCTACAATGAGCAGTTCTTC. Translating it yields CASSLASGNTYNEQFF. The chain uses TRBV4-2 and TRBJ2-1; 7 bases are a match to TRBD2. Per the germline V gene, CDR1 is LGHNA and CDR2 is YNFKEQ. After removal of 4 bases from V and 2 bases from J, the junction contained 8 bases not matched to a gene. This CDR3 has 16 residues.